These 21 T cell receptor beta chains were sequenced from one sample in a study of cytomegalovirus exposure and HLA in healthy donors. The PCR was carried out with 60 Vbeta primers and 13 Jbeta primers. Produced via immunoSEQ multiplex PCR; TCRdb's table is partial and in-frame only. The sample holds more than 95,000 clones, about 13% seen once. Sample: PBMCs. Receptor source: a man aged 40-49 years in good health and CMV-seropositive.

Remarks on this clone: The CDR3 does not end in the conserved phenylalanine or tryptophan, so this is likely a read error. The V gene is TRBV27, the J gene TRBJ2-7, with 8 bases matching TRBD1. Germline V gene sequence: CDR1 MNHEY, CDR2 SMNVEV (reference sequence). V lost 5 bases to trimming and J lost 2 bases; unmatched junction nucleotides: 5. The CDR3 is 14 residues long. The CDR3 DNA follows: TGTGCCAGCAGTAAATCCAGGGGGCCCTACGAGCAGTACTTA. It yields the protein CASSKSRGPYEQYL.

This clone was observed a handful of times. The gene calls are TRBV19 and TRBJ2-1; the D is unclear. V lost 4 bases, J lost 7 bases, and 11 bases lay in between. Germline loops: CDR1 LNHDA, CDR2 SQIVND (reference sequence). The length of the CDR3 is 13 residues. The CDR3 loop reads CASSTAPGNEQFF. Here the CDR3 DNA reads TGTGCCAGTAGTACCGCCCCCGGGAATGAGCAGTTCTTC.

This clone was seen only a few times. The DNA for the CDR3 is TGTGCCAGCAGTCTCCGGACTAGCGGGAGGGGTGAGCAGTTCTTC. It encodes CASSLRTSGRGEQFF. The chain carries TRBV28 and TRBJ2-1; 15 bases are shared with TRBD2. The CDR3 covers 15 residues. Trimming removed 5 bases from V and 9 bases from J; junction bases left unmatched: 5. Germline V gene sequence: CDR1 MDHEN, CDR2 SYDVKM.

DNA for the CDR3: TGTGCCAGCAGTCAGGCTATTTGGGAGCAGTACTTC. Translating it yields CASSQAIWEQYF. The gene calls are TRBV2 and TRBJ2-7; D uncertain. The V gene's germline CDR1 is SNHLY and CDR2 FYNNEI. The CDR3 has 12 residues. V lost 5 bases and J lost 7, with 12 bases in between.

This clone was found a few times. This sequence joins TRBV6-5 and TRBJ2-3; the D gene is possibly TRBD1 (5 bases). This CDR3 comprises 14 residues. The V end was cut by 5 bases, the J end by 2 bases, with 11 bases between. Germline V CDR1 and CDR2: MNHEY, SVGAGI. DNA for the CDR3: TGTGCCAGCAGTACGACAGCTTACACAGATACGCAGTATTTT. Amino acids: CASSTTAYTDTQYF.

The chain joins TRBV4-2 to TRBJ2-1; 11 nucleotides align to TRBD2. The CDR3 is 16 residues long. The V gene's germline CDR1 is LGHNA and CDR2 YNFKEQ. V lost 4 bases, J lost 8 bases, and 10 bases stayed unmatched. The CDR3 region has the DNA TGTGCCAGCAGCCCGAAAGGGCCACTAGCGGGAGATGAGCAGTTCTTC. Translated, it gives CASSPKGPLAGDEQFF.

This clone was seen more than once but under ten times. The gene calls are TRBV6-1 and TRBJ2-7, with 11 nucleotides matching TRBD2. The CDR3 consists of 15 residues. The germline V gene has CDR1 MNHNS and CDR2 SASEGT. The V and J ends lost 4 bases and 4 bases, in that order; junction bases with no gene match: 6. The CDR3 loop reads CASSAGTSGTYEQYF. The CDR3 DNA reads TGTGCCAGCAGTGCCGGGACTAGCGGTACTTACGAGCAGTACTTC.

CDR3 loop: CASSRGQGYEQYF. The CDR3 DNA reads as TGTGCCAGCAGTCGGGGACAGGGCTACGAGCAGTACTTC. The chain recombines TRBV6-6 with TRBJ2-7, with 9 nucleotides matching TRBD1. V shed 5 bases and J 3 bases; nucleotides not matched to a gene: 2. Per the germline V gene, CDR1 is MNHNY and CDR2 is SVGAGI (reference sequence). The CDR3 is 13 amino acids.

In this sample, this clone turned up a few times. The V gene is TRBV10-3, the J gene TRBJ1-2; D not certain. Trimming left V 3 bases short and J 4 bases short, with 9 bases between. Germline loops: CDR1 ENHRY, CDR2 SYGVKD. This CDR3 contains 13 residues. CDR3 sequence (DNA): TGTGCCATCAGTGAAGAGGGTGCCTATGGCTACACCTTC. It is translated as CAISEEGAYGYTF.

The chain joins TRBV6-5 to TRBJ1-4; 9 bases map to TRBD1. Per the germline V gene, CDR1 is MNHEY and CDR2 is SVGAGI. The CDR3 contains 15 residues. V was clipped by 4 bases and J by 7 bases; unmatched bases: 7. The CDR3 DNA sequence: TGTGCCAGCAGTTTGTCGACAGGGGGGTCTGAAAAACTGTTTTTT. This gives the protein CASSLSTGGSEKLFF.

The chain carries TRBV15 and TRBJ2-1, with 8 bases matching TRBD2. Per the germline V gene, CDR1 is LNHNV and CDR2 is YYDKDF (reference sequence). There are 15 residues in the CDR3. V was pared by 3 bases and J by 3 bases, with 4 bases of the junction left unmatched. The CDR3 sequence: CATSRGLGSYNEQFF. In DNA form, the CDR3 reads TGTGCCACCAGCAGGGGACTAGGCAGCTACAATGAGCAGTTCTTC.

The CDR3 DNA sequence: TGTGCCAGCAGCCCCTCGGGAGTTCAAGAGACCCAGTACTTC. Its translation: CASSPSGVQETQYF. The V call is TRBV7-3, the J call TRBJ2-5; D is perhaps TRBD2 (6 bases). The CDR3 runs to 14 residues. V dropped 5 bases and J dropped 2 bases, with 12 bases sitting between them. Germline values: CDR1 SGHTA, CDR2 FQGTGA.

CDR3 residues: CASNQGVLGGYTF. Here the CDR3 DNA reads TGCGCCAGCAACCAGGGGGTCCTGGGTGGCTACACCTTC. This sequence joins TRBV5-1 and TRBJ1-2; TRBD1 matches at 7 bases. Germline trimming cut 6 bases from V and 7 bases from J; bases unmatched to any gene: 9. This CDR3 has 13 residues. Germline V lookup: CDR1 SGHRS, CDR2 YFSETQ.

This clone was counted a few times. This chain connects TRBV5-1 to TRBJ1-1, with 11 bases matching TRBD1. V was clipped by 5 bases and J by 4 bases; unmatched bases: 4. The CDR3 contains 14 residues. Germline V gives CDR1 SGHRS, CDR2 YFSETQ. The CDR3 DNA sequence: TGCGCCAGCAGATCTGGACAGGGGGCCACTGAAGCTTTCTTT. Translating it yields CASRSGQGATEAFF.

The chain employs TRBV27 and TRBJ2-3; the D gene is possibly TRBD2 (6 bases). Germline assignment: CDR1 MNHEY and CDR2 SMNVEV (reference sequence). The CDR3 covers 15 residues. With 7 bases removed from V and 3 bases from J, the gap between germline ends came to 17 bases. CDR3 sequence reads: CASKPPGTQTDTQYF. The DNA for the CDR3 is TGTGCCAGCAAGCCGCCTGGGACTCAAACAGATACGCAGTATTTT.

This chain connects TRBV28 to TRBJ2-1; D is perhaps TRBD1 (6 bases). The germline V gene encodes CDR1 MDHEN and CDR2 SYDVKM. The CDR3 spans 14 residues. V was trimmed by 11 bases and J by 5 bases, leaving 19 bases between them. CDR3 DNA sequence: TGTGCCCTCGGCACACAGGGCCCCGACAATGAGCAGTTCTTC. Protein sequence: CALGTQGPDNEQFF.

This clone has a handful of counts. CDR3 sequence reads: CASSSGTGIGMRANEKLFF. DNA of the CDR3: TGTGCCAGCAGCTCCGGGACAGGGATAGGGATGAGGGCTAATGAAAAACTGTTTTTT. This rearrangement joins TRBV7-9 to TRBJ1-4; 9 bases match TRBD1. V shed 4 bases, J shed 3 bases, and the junction held 15 bases outside the gene matches. The CDR3 spans 19 residues. The germline V gene encodes CDR1 SEHNR and CDR2 FQNEAQ (reference sequence).

The chain couples TRBV7-9 to TRBJ1-5; 9 nucleotides line up with TRBD1. The CDR3 runs to 18 residues. In germline, CDR1 is SEHNR, CDR2 FQNEAQ (reference sequence). J was trimmed by 0 bases and V by 5 bases; bases with no gene match: 11. CDR3 protein: CASSPYRTGEGSNQPQHF. The CDR3 nucleotides are TGTGCCAGCAGCCCCTACCGGACAGGGGAAGGTAGCAATCAGCCCCAGCATTTT.

This clone has only a few counts. The chain has TRBV9 and TRBJ2-6; TRBD2 agrees at 13 bases. The length of the CDR3 is 18 residues. The junction had 4 bases not matched to a gene; V was cut back by 4 bases and J by 0 bases. The germline V gene encodes CDR1 SGDLS and CDR2 YYNGEE. CDR3 sequence: CASSYRLAGGSGANVLTF. The CDR3 nucleotides read TGTGCCAGCAGCTACCGACTAGCGGGAGGCTCTGGGGCCAACGTCCTGACTTTC. Together with reference TRBV9 and TRBJ2-6, the CDR3 gives the full variable domain: DSGVTQTPKHLITATGQRVTLRCSPRSGDLSVYWYQQSLDQGLQFLIQYYNGEERAKGNILERFSAQQFPDLHSELNLSSLELGDSALYFCASSYRLAGGSGANVLTFGAGSRLTVL.

The chain links TRBV29-1 to TRBJ2-5; D may be TRBD1 (5 bases). CDR3 size: 15 residues. Trimming took 4 bases from V and 2 from J, leaving 17 bases between them. Germline assignment: CDR1 SQVTM and CDR2 ANQGSEA. CDR3 region: CSVGQGRLGQETQYF. DNA of the CDR3: TGCAGCGTTGGGCAGGGAAGGCTGGGGCAAGAGACCCAGTACTTC.

A few counts support this clone. The rearrangement links TRBV7-9 to TRBJ2-1; D is perhaps TRBD2 (7 bases). Germline-derived CDR1 and CDR2 are SEHNR and FQNEAQ (reference sequence). The V gene lost 7 bases and the J gene lost 4 bases, with 14 bases spanning the gap. CDR3 size: 14 residues. The CDR3 DNA follows: TGTGCCAGCATGGCGGGGGCCCGGTACAATGAGCAGTTCTTC. It codes for CASMAGARYNEQFF.